This paragraph covers one T cell receptor (beta chain) sequence. This entry comes from a study of blood T cell repertoires in COVID-19. Which cohort a participant joined came from the clinical history participants gave. The CDR3 spans 14 residues. Germline-derived CDR1 and CDR2 are SGHAT and FQNNGV. Trimming at V came to 5 bases and at J to 2 bases, leaving 5 bases not matched to a gene. Authors' processing steps: Quantification of nucleated cells was approximated via reference gene primer amplification. The repertoire was sequenced with immunoSEQ multiplex PCR; TCRdb's copy has only in-frame clones and lacks some. That table gives V, J and clone size, and the DNA gave D and trimming. This repertoire shows around 500,000 clones, approximately 88% found once; its top ten account for around 1.9%.

The chain combines TRBV11-2 with TRBJ2-7, with TRBD1 identical over 8 bases. The TCR comes from a woman between 40 and 50 years old who had recovered from COVID-19. Input material: PBMCs or T cells enriched from blood (not recorded which). In nucleotides, the CDR3 is TGTGCCAGCAGCACCCGACAGGGGCCCTACGAGCAGTACTTC. It translates to CASSTRQGPYEQYF. Full variable domain (remainder filled in from reference TRBV11-2 and TRBJ2-7): EAGVAQSPRYKIIEKRQSVAFWCNPISGHATLYWYQQILGQGPKLLIQFQNNGVVDDSQLPKDRFSAERLKGVDSTLKIQPAKLEDSAVYLCASSTRQGPYEQYFGPGTRLTVT.